These 20 T cell receptor beta chains originate from one sample sequenced in a study of blood T cell repertoires in COVID-19 (dated by TCRdb to 2018 to 2020). Library generation was performed with the immunoSEQ multiplex PCR assay. The immuneACCESS repertoire file appears here via TCRdb, limited to in-frame rearrangements. These files lack a portion of the clones; in checked studies, under half of the deficit traces to unresolved V genes, and the cause of the others is not known. The sample yields 100,000 to 150,000 clones; around three quarters were counted once. Roughly 2% of the sample goes to the ten largest clones. Sequencing used peripheral blood. Receptors were obtained from a woman aged 70-85 years with acute or convalescent COVID-19.

This clone was counted at least ten times. The rearrangement links TRBV4-3 to TRBJ1-2; D unclear. Trimming cost V 0 bases and J 1 base, with 9 bases left between them. The CDR3 is made up of 15 amino acids. Germline CDR1 reads LGHNA; CDR2 reads YSLEER. CDR3 nucleotides: TGCGCCAGCAGCCAAGAAGTCGGGTATAACTATGGCTACACCTTC. Protein sequence: CASSQEVGYNYGYTF.

V usage is TRBV28 and J usage is TRBJ1-1; 10 bases map to TRBD1. The CDR3 is made up of 15 amino acids. CDR1 and CDR2 from the germline V gene are MDHEN and SYDVKM. V dropped 5 bases and J dropped 1; count of bases not matched to a gene: 4. As DNA, the CDR3 is TGTGCCAGCAGTCTCTGGACAGGGGGGAACACTGAAGCTTTCTTT. Its protein product is CASSLWTGGNTEAFF.

The CDR3 DNA sequence: TGTGCCATAATGACAGAAACCGGAAACACCATATATTTT. Protein product: CAIMTETGNTIYF. The chain links TRBV10-3 to TRBJ1-3, with a weak D call TRBD1 (5 bases). Germline V gives CDR1 ENHRY, CDR2 SYGVKD. This CDR3 is built from 13 residues. The V end lost 9 bases, the J end lost 4 bases, and 13 bases lay between the germline ends.

This clone was picked up a small number of times. The chain uses TRBV10-2 and TRBJ1-1; D might be TRBD1 (6 bases). Germline values: CDR1 WSHSY, CDR2 SAAADI. This CDR3 has 14 amino acids. Trimming took 5 bases from V and 1 from J, leaving 11 bases between them. The CDR3 protein is CASSLRGENTEAFF. In DNA form, the CDR3 reads TGCGCCAGCAGTCTCAGGGGCGAGAACACTGAAGCTTTCTTT.

V gene TRBV28 combines with J gene TRBJ2-7; 7 bases fit TRBD2. This CDR3 has 16 residues. The germline V gene encodes CDR1 MDHEN and CDR2 SYDVKM. Trimming at V came to 5 bases and at J to 6 bases, leaving 16 bases not matched to a gene. The CDR3 DNA reads as TGTGCCAGCAGTAAACCGGGGACTAAACCGACGGGCGAGCAGTACTTC. This codes for CASSKPGTKPTGEQYF.

The J gene is TRBJ1-1, the V gene TRBV2, with D uncertain. The V and J ends lost 1 base and 4 bases respectively, with 13 bases between them. The CDR3 loop spans 15 amino acids. Germline assignment: CDR1 SNHLY and CDR2 FYNNEI. CDR3 nucleotides: TGTGCCAGCAGTGAAGACGAGGGCTGGAGCACTGAAGCTTTCTTT. Translation gives CASSEDEGWSTEAFF.

In DNA form, the CDR3 reads TGTGCCAGCAGTTTTGGGGGGGTGATGGACGAGCAGTACTTC. Protein: CASSFGGVMDEQYF. The rearrangement joins TRBV28 to TRBJ2-7, with TRBD2 matching 7 bases. This CDR3 has 14 residues. Germline assignment: CDR1 MDHEN and CDR2 SYDVKM. V lost 3 bases, J lost 5 bases, and 7 bases stayed unmatched.

The table lists this clone with a count of one. The chain carries TRBV28 and TRBJ2-2; 13 nucleotides align to TRBD2. This CDR3 has 18 residues. V lost 4 bases, J lost 5 bases, and 10 bases stayed unmatched. Germline-derived CDR1 and CDR2 are MDHEN and SYDVKM. CDR3 loop: CASSSGLAGEVGTGELFF. CDR3 in DNA: TGTGCCAGCAGTTCAGGACTAGCGGGAGAAGTAGGGACCGGGGAGCTGTTTTTT.

The gene calls are TRBV5-4 and TRBJ2-2, with a possible D match to TRBD2 (6 bases). Germline V gene lookup returns CDR1 SGHNT and CDR2 YYREEE (reference sequence). The CDR3 has 16 amino acids. V lost 3 bases and J lost 4, with 16 bases in between. CDR3 coding DNA: TGTGCCAGCAGCTCCGGGGTTGCGGGACTCACCGGGGAGCTGTTTTTT. Amino acids: CASSSGVAGLTGELFF.

This rearrangement joins TRBV4-2 to TRBJ2-7, with a tentative D call TRBD1 (6 bases). CDR3 length: 16 residues. Germline CDR1 LGHNA, CDR2 YNFKEQ. The germline V and J ends were trimmed by 0 bases and 5 bases, with 17 bases remaining between them. Written as DNA, the CDR3 is TGTGCCAGCAGCCAAGAATGGGGCAGGGGCGCCCACGAGCAGTACTTC. Its protein is CASSQEWGRGAHEQYF.

The chain combines TRBV10-3 with TRBJ2-5; 10 bases are a match to TRBD1. V trimming: 3 bases; J trimming: 5 bases; junction bases outside the gene matches: 6. Germline V gene lookup returns CDR1 ENHRY and CDR2 SYGVKD. The CDR3 loop spans 15 amino acids. As DNA, the CDR3 is TGTGCCATCAGTGACCCGGGACAGGGGATGGAGACCCAGTACTTC. The encoded protein is CAISDPGQGMETQYF.

The chain carries TRBV15 and TRBJ1-2; possible D gene TRBD1, 5 bases. V lost 4 bases and J lost 5, with 17 bases in between. The CDR3 spans 15 residues. Germline V gene data show CDR1 as LNHNV and CDR2 as YYDKDF (reference sequence). CDR3 in amino acids: CATSKDRGAGYGYTF. CDR3 nucleotides: TGTGCCACCAGCAAAGATAGGGGCGCGGGGTATGGCTACACCTTC.

The CDR3 region has the DNA TGTGCCAGCACCCCTCCCGCAGATACGCAGTATTTT. Amino acids: CASTPPADTQYF. This chain connects TRBV5-4 to TRBJ2-3; D uncertain. The ends were cut back, 6 bases at V and 4 bases at J, with 9 bases in the middle. Germline CDR1 SGHNT, CDR2 YYREEE (reference sequence). The CDR3 runs 12 residues.

This chain links TRBV24-1 with TRBJ1-1; no firm D call. Germline V gene lookup returns CDR1 KGHDR and CDR2 SFDVKD. V shed 12 bases and J shed 2 bases, with 33 bases lying between them. The CDR3 contains 19 residues. The CDR3 reads CAAHGLRELNLGLNTEAFF. As DNA, the CDR3 is TGTGCCGCCCACGGGCTCCGGGAGCTCAACTTGGGATTAAACACTGAAGCTTTCTTT.

The V call is TRBV4-3, the J call TRBJ1-2, with 8 bases lining up with TRBD1. The CDR3 contains 16 residues. The V segment lost 1 base and the J segment 7 bases; nucleotides outside the gene matches: 11. Germline V gene data show CDR1 as LGHNA and CDR2 as YSLEER. The DNA of the CDR3 is TGCGCCAGCAGCCAAGTGGCGGCAGGGGACAGGCGTGGCTACACCTTC. It specifies CASSQVAAGDRRGYTF.

V is TRBV14 and J is TRBJ2-1; 8 bases are a match to TRBD2. Per germline, CDR1 SGHDN and CDR2 FVKESK. Unmatched junction bases numbered 5, after V lost 1 base and J lost 9 bases. The CDR3 length is 14 residues. The CDR3 DNA reads as TGTGCCAGCAGCCAAGCGTCGGGGGGGACTGAGCAGTTCTTC. Residues: CASSQASGGTEQFF.

The CDR3, as DNA: TGTGCCAGCAGTCCAGGACAGTACTATGGCTACACCTTC. The encoded protein is CASSPGQYYGYTF. J is TRBJ1-2 and V is TRBV6-6; D may be TRBD1 (6 bases). Germline V gives CDR1 MNHNY, CDR2 SVGAGI (reference sequence). V was pared by 5 bases and J by 3 bases, with 10 bases between. The CDR3 runs 13 residues.

To note about this clone: An end of the junction does not agree with germline; a read error may underlie this. The chain couples TRBV28 to TRBJ1-5; 9 bases map to TRBD1. Germline V CDR1 and CDR2: MDHEN, SYDVKM. CDR3 size: 20 residues. The CDR3 nucleotides are TGTGCCAGTAGTTTATCTGGGACAGGGTTGTTTGGGTTAGGGAATCAGCCCCAGCATTTT. Protein product: CASSLSGTGLFGLGNQPQHF. Full variable domain (rest looked up from reference TRBV28 and TRBJ1-5): DVKVTQSSRYLVKRTGEKVFLECVQDMDHENMFWYRQDPGLGLRLIYFSYDVKMKEKGDIPEGYSVSREKKERFSLILESASTNQTSMYLCASSLSGTGLFGLGNQPQHFGDGTRLSIL.

The CDR3 DNA reads TGTGCCAGCAGCAAAAAATGGGACAGGGTAAAGGAGACCCAGTACTTC. Protein sequence: CASSKKWDRVKETQYF. The chain uses TRBV21-1 and TRBJ2-5; TRBD1 is the table's D call and was not checked against the DNA. TRBV21-1 represents a pseudogene. This CDR3 spans 16 amino acids.

This clone occurred a few times. This chain uses TRBV9 with TRBJ2-1, with 11 bases that match TRBD2. After removal of 3 bases from V and 7 bases from J, the junction contained 6 bases not matched to a gene. CDR3 length equals 15 residues. Germline assignment: CDR1 SGDLS and CDR2 YYNGEE. The CDR3 here is CASSETSGAKNEQFF. The CDR3, as DNA: TGTGCCAGCAGCGAGACTAGCGGGGCCAAAAATGAGCAGTTCTTC.